These 2 T cell receptor beta chains share one sample of origin, sequenced in a study of cytomegalovirus exposure and HLA in healthy donors. The repertoire was sequenced with immunoSEQ multiplex PCR; TCRdb's copy has only in-frame clones and lacks some. This sample has about 110,000 clones, with around 90% found just once. Sequencing was carried out using PBMCs. Every receptor here comes from a woman younger than 35 in good health and CMV-seronegative.

This clone has a single count. The rearrangement joins TRBV6-5 to TRBJ1-2; tentatively, D is TRBD1 (5 bases). Germline CDR1 is MNHEY and CDR2 is SVGAGI. Trimming pared 5 bases from V and 5 bases from J, leaving 12 bases between. The CDR3 consists of 13 residues. The CDR3 DNA follows: TGTGCCAGCAGTCCCCAGGGTGGATATGGCTACACCTTC. It yields the protein CASSPQGGYGYTF.

This sequence joins TRBV7-2 and TRBJ2-3; 9 bases map to TRBD2. Germline assignment: CDR1 SGHTA and CDR2 FQGNSA. The CDR3 spans 15 residues. Trimming took 5 bases from V and 6 from J; bases not matched to a gene: 9. The DNA for the CDR3 is TGTGCCAGCAGCCCGCGTAGCGGGGGAGTTGATACGCAGTATTTT. Protein: CASSPRSGGVDTQYF.